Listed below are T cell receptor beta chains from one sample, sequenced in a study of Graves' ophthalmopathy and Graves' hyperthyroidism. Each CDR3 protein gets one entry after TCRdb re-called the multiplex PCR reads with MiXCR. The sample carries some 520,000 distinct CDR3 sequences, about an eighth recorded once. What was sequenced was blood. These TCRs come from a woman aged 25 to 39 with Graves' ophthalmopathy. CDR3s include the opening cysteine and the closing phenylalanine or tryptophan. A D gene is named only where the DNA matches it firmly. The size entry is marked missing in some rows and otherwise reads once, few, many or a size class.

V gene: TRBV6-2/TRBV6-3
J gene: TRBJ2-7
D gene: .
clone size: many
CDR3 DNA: TGTGCCAGCAGTTGGAAAGGGGCCTACGAGCAGTACTTC
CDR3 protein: CASSWKGAYEQYF

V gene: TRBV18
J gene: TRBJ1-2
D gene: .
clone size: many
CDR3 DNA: TGTGCCAGCTCACCAGGTCTCGGCCTACCGTCGGATGGCTACACCTTC
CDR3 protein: CASSPGLGLPSDGYTF

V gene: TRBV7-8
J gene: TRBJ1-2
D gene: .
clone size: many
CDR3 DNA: TGTGCCAGCAGCTCTAGAAGGGGGGCTAACTATGGCTACACCTTC
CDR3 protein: CASSSRRGANYGYTF

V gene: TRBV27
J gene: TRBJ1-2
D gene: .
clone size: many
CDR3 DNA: TGTGCCAGCAGTTTAGGCGGCAGATACCTTAACCTATATGGCTACACCTTC
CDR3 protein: CASSLGGRYLNLYGYTF

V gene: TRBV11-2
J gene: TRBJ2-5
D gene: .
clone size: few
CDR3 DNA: TGTGCCAGCAGCCCCCAATGGGGGTCTAGGGAGACCCAGTACTTC
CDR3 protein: CASSPQWGSRETQYF

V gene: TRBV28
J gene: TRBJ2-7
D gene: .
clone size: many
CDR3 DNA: TGTGCCAGCAGTTTAGACAACTACGAGCAGTACTTC
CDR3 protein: CASSLDNYEQYF

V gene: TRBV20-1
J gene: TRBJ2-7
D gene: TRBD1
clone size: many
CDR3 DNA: TGCAGTGTGGAAGACAGGGTCCACTCCTACGAGCAGTACTTC
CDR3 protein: CSVEDRVHSYEQYF

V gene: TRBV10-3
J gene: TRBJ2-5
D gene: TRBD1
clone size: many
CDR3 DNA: TGTGCCATCAGTGATCATTTAGGACAGGGGACGAAGACCCAGTACTTC
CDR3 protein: CAISDHLGQGTKTQYF

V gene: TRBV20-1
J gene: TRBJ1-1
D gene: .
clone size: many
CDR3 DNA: TGCAGTGCTAGAGTGTGGGACCGACCCCGGAACACTGAAGCTTTCTTT
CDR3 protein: CSARVWDRPRNTEAFF

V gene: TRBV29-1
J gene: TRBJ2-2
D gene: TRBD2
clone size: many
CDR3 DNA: TGCAGCGTTGAAGGTCTAGCGGCCAACGAATGGAACACCGGGGAGCTGTTTTTT
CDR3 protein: CSVEGLAANEWNTGELFF

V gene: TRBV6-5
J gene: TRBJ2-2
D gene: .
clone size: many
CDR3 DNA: TGTGCCAGCAGTTACCGAGCGGTTAACACCGGGGAGCTGTTTTTT
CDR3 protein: CASSYRAVNTGELFF

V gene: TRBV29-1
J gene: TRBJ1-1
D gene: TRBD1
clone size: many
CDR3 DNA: TGCAGCGTTGATGCAAGACAGGGGGACACTGAAGCTTTCTTT
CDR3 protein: CSVDARQGDTEAFF

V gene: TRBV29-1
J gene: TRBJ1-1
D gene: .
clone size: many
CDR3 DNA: TGCAGCGTTATGGCCGGAAACACTGAAGCTTTCTTT
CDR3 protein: CSVMAGNTEAFF

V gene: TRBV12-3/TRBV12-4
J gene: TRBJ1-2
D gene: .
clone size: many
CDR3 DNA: TGTGCCAGCAGGGGACTGGTTGGCTACACCTTC
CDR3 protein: CASRGLVGYTF

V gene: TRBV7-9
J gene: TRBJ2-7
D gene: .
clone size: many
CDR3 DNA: TGTGCCAGCAGCTTAATATCCTACGAGCAGTACTTC
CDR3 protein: CASSLISYEQYF

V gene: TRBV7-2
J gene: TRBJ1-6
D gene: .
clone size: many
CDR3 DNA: TGTGCCAGCAGCTTTTTAGGGGTTACAAGTAATTCACCCCTCCACTTT
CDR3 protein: CASSFLGVTSNSPLHF

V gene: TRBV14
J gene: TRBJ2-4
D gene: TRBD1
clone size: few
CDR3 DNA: TGTGCCAGCAGCCGGGGACAGGGAGTGACCAAAAACATTAAGTACTTC
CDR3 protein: CASSRGQGVTKNIKYF

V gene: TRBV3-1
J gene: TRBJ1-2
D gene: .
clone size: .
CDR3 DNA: TGTGCCAGCTGCCCTCTCGGGCAGGGCAACTATGGCTACACCTTC
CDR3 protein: CASCPLGQGNYGYTF

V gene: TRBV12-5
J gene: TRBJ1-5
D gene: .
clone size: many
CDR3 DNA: TGTGCTAGTGGTTTGGATCAGCCCCAGCATTTT
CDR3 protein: CASGLDQPQHF

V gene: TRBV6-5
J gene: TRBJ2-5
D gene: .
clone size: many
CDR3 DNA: TGTGCCAGCAGTTCCCAAATAGGACAGTCGGCGGAGACCCAGTACTTC
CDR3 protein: CASSSQIGQSAETQYF

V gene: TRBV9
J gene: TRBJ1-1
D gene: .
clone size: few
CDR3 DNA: TGTGCCAGCAGCGTAGGAGGGGGTGAAGCTTTCTTT
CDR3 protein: CASSVGGGEAFF

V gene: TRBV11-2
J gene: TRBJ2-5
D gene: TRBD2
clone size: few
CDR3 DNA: TGTGCCAGCAGCTTAGACCGGACTAGCGGGAGTGGCGAGACCCAGTACTTC
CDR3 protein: CASSLDRTSGSGETQYF

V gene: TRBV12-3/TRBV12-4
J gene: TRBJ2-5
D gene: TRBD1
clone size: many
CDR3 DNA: TGTGCCAGCAGAACCGGGACAGGGGGCCAAGAGACCCAGTACTTC
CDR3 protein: CASRTGTGGQETQYF

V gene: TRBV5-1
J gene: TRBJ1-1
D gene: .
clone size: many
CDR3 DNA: TGCGCCAGCAGCCCCACTGGACAGACGCTGAACACTGAAGCTTTCTTT
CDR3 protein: CASSPTGQTLNTEAFF

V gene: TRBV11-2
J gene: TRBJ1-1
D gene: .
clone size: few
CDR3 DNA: TGTGCCAGCAGCCCTGCCCCCCCGACGGTGAACACTGAAGCTTTCTTT
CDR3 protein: CASSPAPPTVNTEAFF

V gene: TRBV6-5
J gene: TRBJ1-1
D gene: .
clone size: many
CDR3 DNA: TGTGCCAGCAGTTACACAGAGAGTAGATCTGAAGCTTTCTTT
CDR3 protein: CASSYTESRSEAFF

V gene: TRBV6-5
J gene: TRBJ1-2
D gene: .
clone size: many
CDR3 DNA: TGTGCCAGCAGTTACGTTGCAGAAAACTATGGCTACACCTTC
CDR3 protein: CASSYVAENYGYTF

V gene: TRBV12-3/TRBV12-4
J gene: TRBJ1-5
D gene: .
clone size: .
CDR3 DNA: TGTGCCAGCAGTTCCGGGGGGCAGGCGGCATATCAGCCTCAGCATTTT
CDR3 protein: CASSSGGQAAYQPQHF

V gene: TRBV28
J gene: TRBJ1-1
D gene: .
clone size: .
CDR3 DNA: TGTGCCAGCAGTTTATCAGCAGGGAGGGGCACTGAAGCTTTCTTT
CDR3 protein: CASSLSAGRGTEAFF

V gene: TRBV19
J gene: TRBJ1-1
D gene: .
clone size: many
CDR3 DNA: TGTGCCAGTAGTATATCGAAGAACACTGAAGCTTTCTTT
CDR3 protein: CASSISKNTEAFF

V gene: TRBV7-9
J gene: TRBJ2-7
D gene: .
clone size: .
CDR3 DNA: TGTGCCAGCAGATCCGACTTGACCCTGGGAGAGCAGTACTTC
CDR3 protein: CASRSDLTLGEQYF

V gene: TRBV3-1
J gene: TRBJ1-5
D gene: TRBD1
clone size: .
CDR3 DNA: TGTGCCAGCAGCCCATCCCCAGGGGGCGCCCAGCCCCAGCATTTT
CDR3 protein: CASSPSPGGAQPQHF

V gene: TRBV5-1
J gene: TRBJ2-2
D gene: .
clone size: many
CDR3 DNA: TGCGCCAGCAACTTGCGACAGGTCTCCTCTAAAGGCGGGGAGCTGTTTTTT
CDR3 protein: CASNLRQVSSKGGELFF

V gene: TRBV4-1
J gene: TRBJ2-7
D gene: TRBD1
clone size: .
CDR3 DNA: TGCGCCAGCAGCCCCCGACAGGGGGAAGGGTACGAGCAGTACTTC
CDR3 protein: CASSPRQGEGYEQYF

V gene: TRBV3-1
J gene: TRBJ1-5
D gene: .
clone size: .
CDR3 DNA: TGTGCCAGCAGCCAGAAGGGGCAGACCAATCAGCCCCAGCATTTT
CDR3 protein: CASSQKGQTNQPQHF

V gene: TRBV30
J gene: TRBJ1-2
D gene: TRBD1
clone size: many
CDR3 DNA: TGTGCCTCCTCGACAGGGTTAGGTGGCTACACCTTC
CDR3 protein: CASSTGLGGYTF

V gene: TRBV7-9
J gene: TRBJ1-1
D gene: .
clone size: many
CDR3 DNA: TGTGCCAGCAGCTCCTCAGGGAGGGGGGGACCGTACACTGAAGCTTTCTTT
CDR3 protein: CASSSSGRGGPYTEAFF

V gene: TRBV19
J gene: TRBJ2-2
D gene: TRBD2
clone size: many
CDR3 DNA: TGTGCCAGTAGTCGGACTAGCGGTTCTAGGGAGCTGTTTTTT
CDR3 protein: CASSRTSGSRELFF

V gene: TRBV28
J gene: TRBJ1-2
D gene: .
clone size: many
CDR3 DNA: TGTGCCAGCAGTTTATGGGCGACAGTGGATGGCTACACCTTC
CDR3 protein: CASSLWATVDGYTF

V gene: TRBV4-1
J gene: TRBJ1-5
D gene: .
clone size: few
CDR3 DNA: TGCGCCAGCAGCCAAGATGATACTGGCCAGCCCCAGCATTTT
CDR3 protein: CASSQDDTGQPQHF